The source of this T cell receptor (beta chain) is a study of beta chain features in type 1 diabetes. Points from the study as a whole: There was no resolution here of whether HLA type influences TCRB rearrangement. PCR might pick shorter templates more often, in the same way for patients and controls.

Regarding this clone: Antigen specificity is unknown.

Using CD45RO/CCR7/CD25/CD127/CD95/CD27, CD4+ naive, central memory, regulatory and stem cell-like memory cells were sorted. J lost 5 bases, V lost 5 bases, and 15 bases had no gene match. CDR1 is SGHVS, CDR2 FQNEAQ, per germline. CDR3 length: 17 amino acids. The authors reverse transcribed all of the isolated RNA, so sequencing captured expressed TCRB transcripts. Data came from immunoSEQ multiplex PCR; TCRdb stores just in-frame clones and leaves some out. The data show over 700,000 clones, 17% seen once. The receptor's source is a woman aged 18-29 years in good health. The specimen sequenced was naive CD4+ T cells from blood. The chain uses TRBV7-8 and TRBJ2-5, with 9 bases lining up with TRBD2. CDR3 nucleotides: TGTGCCAGCAGCCGAGGTAGCGGGAGTCCCGCATTGGAGACCCAGTACTTC. It yields the protein CASSRGSGSPALETQYF.